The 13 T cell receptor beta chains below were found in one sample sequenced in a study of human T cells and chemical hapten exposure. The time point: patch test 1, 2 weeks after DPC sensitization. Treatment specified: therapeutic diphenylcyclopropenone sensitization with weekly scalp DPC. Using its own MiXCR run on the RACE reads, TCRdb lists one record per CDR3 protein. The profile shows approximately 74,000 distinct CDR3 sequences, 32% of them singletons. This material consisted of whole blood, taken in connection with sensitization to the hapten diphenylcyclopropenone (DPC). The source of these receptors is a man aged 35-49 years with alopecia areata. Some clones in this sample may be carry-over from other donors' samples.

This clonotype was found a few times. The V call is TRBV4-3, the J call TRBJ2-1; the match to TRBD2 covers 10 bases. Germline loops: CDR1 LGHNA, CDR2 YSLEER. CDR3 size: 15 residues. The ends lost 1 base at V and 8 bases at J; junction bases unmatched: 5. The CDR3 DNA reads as TGCGCCAGCAGCCAAGTTGGGACTAGCGTCGATGAGCAGTTCTTC. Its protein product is CASSQVGTSVDEQFF.

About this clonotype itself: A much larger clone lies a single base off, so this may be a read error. The CDR3 nucleotides are TGTGCCAGCAGCTCCCGGGACACGGGAAAATGGAACACTGAAGCTTTCTTT. Its translation is CASSSRDTGKWNTEAFF. The chain employs TRBV7-3 and TRBJ1-1, with D perhaps TRBD1 (6 bases). V was clipped by 4 bases and J by 1 base, with 19 bases between them. The CDR3 runs to 17 residues. Germline V gene sequence: CDR1 SGHTA, CDR2 FQGTGA.

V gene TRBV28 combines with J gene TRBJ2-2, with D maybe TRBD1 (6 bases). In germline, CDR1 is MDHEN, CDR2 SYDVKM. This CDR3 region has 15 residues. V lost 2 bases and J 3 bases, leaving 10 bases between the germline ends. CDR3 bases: TGTGCCAGCAGTTTAGGCGACAGGTACACCGGGGAGCTGTTTTTT. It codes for CASSLGDRYTGELFF.

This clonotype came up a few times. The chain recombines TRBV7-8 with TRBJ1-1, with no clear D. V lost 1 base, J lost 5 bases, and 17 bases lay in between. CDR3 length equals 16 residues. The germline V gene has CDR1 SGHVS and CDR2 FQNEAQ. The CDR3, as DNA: TGTGCCAGCAGCTTAGAGTTAGCGGGAATGAGGACTGAAGCTTTCTTT. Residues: CASSLELAGMRTEAFF.

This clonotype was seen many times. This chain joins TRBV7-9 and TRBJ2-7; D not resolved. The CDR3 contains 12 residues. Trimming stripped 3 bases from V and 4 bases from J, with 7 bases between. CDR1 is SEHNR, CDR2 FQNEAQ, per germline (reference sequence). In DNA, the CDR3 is TGTGCCAGCAGCTTCGACCGATACGAGCAGTACTTC. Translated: CASSFDRYEQYF. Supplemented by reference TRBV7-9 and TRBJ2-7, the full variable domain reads DTGVSQNPRHKITKRGQNVTFRCDPISEHNRLYWYRQTLGQGPEFLTYFQNEAQLEKSRLLSDRFSAERPKGSFSTLEIQRTEQGDSAMYLCASSFDRYEQYFGPGTRLTVT.

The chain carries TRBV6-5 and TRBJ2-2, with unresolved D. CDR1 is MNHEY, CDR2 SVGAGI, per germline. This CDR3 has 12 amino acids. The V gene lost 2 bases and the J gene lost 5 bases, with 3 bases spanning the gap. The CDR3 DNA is TGTGCCAGCAGTTACGGTACCGGGGAGCTGTTTTTT. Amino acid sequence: CASSYGTGELFF.

CDR3 nucleotide sequence: TGCAGTGCTACCCCTGGACTTGGGGCCAACGTCCTGACTTTC. This translates into CSATPGLGANVLTF. This chain links TRBV20-1 with TRBJ2-6; a possible D gene is TRBD2 (5 bases). The CDR3 covers 14 residues. Germline CDR1 is DFQATT and CDR2 is SNEGSKA (reference sequence). V was trimmed by 4 bases and J by 3 bases, leaving 10 bases between them.

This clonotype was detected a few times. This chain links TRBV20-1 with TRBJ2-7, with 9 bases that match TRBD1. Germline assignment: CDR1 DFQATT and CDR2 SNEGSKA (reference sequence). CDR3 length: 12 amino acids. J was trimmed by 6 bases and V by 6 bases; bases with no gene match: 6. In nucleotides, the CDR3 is TGCAGTGCGGGGACAGGGACGGGCGAGCAGTACTTC. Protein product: CSAGTGTGEQYF.

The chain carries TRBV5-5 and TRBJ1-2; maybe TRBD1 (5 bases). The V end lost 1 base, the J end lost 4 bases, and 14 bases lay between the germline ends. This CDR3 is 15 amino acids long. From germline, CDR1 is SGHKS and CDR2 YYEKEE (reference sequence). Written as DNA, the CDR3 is TGTGCCAGCAGCTTGTGGGGGAGACAGATCTATGGCTACACCTTC. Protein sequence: CASSLWGRQIYGYTF.

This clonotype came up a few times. This CDR3 is CASSYSSGSINEQFF. CDR3 DNA: TGTGCCAGCAGCTACTCTAGCGGGAGTATCAATGAGCAGTTCTTC. The V and J genes are TRBV7-3 and TRBJ2-1, with 10 positions matching TRBD2. CDR3 length: 15 residues. CDR1 is SGHTA, CDR2 FQGTGA, per germline. The V segment lost 4 bases and the J segment 6 bases; nucleotides outside the gene matches: 6. The full variable domain, in which reference TRBV7-3 and TRBJ2-1 provide the parts outside the CDR3, is GAGVSQTPSNKVTEKGKYVELRCDPISGHTALYWYRQSLGQGPEFLIYFQGTGAADDSGLPNDRFFAVRPEGSVSTLKIQRTERGDSAVYLCASSYSSGSINEQFFGPGTRLTVL.

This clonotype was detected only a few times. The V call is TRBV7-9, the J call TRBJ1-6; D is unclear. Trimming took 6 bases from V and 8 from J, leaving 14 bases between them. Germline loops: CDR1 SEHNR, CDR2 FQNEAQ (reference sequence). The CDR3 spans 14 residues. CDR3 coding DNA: TGTGCCAGCAGATACAGCTCTGGTCATTCACCCCTCCACTTT. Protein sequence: CASRYSSGHSPLHF.

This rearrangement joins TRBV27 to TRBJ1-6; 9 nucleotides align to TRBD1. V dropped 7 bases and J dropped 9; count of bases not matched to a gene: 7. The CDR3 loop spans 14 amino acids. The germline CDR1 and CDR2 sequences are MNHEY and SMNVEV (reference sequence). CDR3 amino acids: CASKGQGSGSPLHF. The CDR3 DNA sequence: TGTGCCAGCAAAGGACAGGGGAGTGGTTCACCCCTCCACTTT.

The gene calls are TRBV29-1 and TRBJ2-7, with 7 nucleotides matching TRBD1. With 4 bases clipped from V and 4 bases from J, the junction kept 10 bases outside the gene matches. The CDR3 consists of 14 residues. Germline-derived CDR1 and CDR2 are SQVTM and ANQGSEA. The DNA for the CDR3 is TGCAGCGTTGCCCCACAGGGGATTACATACGAGCAGTACTTC. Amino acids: CSVAPQGITYEQYF.